A single sample gave rise to the 23 T cell receptor beta chains below, sequenced in a study of T cell changes during pregnancy in multiple sclerosis. TCRdb's copy holds only in-frame clones and misses some; the assay was immunoSEQ multiplex PCR. This table has about 51,000 clones, approximately 94% appearing once. Sequencing used CD4+ T cells from peripheral blood mononuclear cells, obtained in the second trimester of pregnancy. These receptors all stem from a female donor with multiple sclerosis, enrolled in a pregnancy study.

This rearrangement joins TRBV6-6 to TRBJ1-4, with 7 bases lining up with TRBD1. Trimming took 2 bases from V and 5 from J; bases not matched to a gene: 5. Germline V gene lookup returns CDR1 MNHNY and CDR2 SVGAGI (reference sequence). CDR3 length: 15 amino acids. CDR3 sequence reads: CASSYIGTANEKLFF. CDR3 coding DNA: TGTGCCAGCAGTTACATAGGGACAGCAAATGAAAAACTGTTTTTT.

The CDR3 loop is CASASWTSGVDTQYF. CDR3 sequence (DNA): TGTGCTAGTGCTTCTTGGACTAGCGGGGTAGATACGCAGTATTTT. The V call is TRBV12-5, the J call TRBJ2-3, with TRBD2 matching 12 bases. The CDR3 length is 15 residues. Germline V gene data show CDR1 as LGHNT and CDR2 as FRNRAP. With V trimmed by 7 bases and J by 5 bases, 7 bases remained unmatched.

CDR3 amino acids: CASSFGTDNQPQHF. The DNA for the CDR3 is TGTGCCAGCAGCTTCGGGACAGACAATCAGCCCCAGCATTTT. The V call is TRBV7-9, the J call TRBJ1-5, with TRBD1 matching 7 bases. Germline loops: CDR1 SEHNR, CDR2 FQNEAQ (reference sequence). The CDR3 is made up of 14 amino acids. The junction had 2 bases not matched to a gene; V was cut back by 3 bases and J by 3 bases.

The chain is built from TRBV29-1 and TRBJ2-2; TRBD1 might be the D (8 bases). Germline V gene data show CDR1 as SQVTM and CDR2 as ANQGSEA. Trimming took off 7 bases at V and 2 bases at J, with 20 bases between the two ends. The length of the CDR3 is 16 residues. CDR3 in amino acids: CSGGGRGRSNTGELFF. The CDR3, as DNA: TGCAGCGGGGGGGGCAGGGGGCGTTCAAACACCGGGGAGCTGTTTTTT.

This sequence joins TRBV27 and TRBJ2-7, with a tentative D call TRBD2 (5 bases). V lost 0 bases and J 3 bases, leaving 12 bases between the germline ends. The germline CDR1 and CDR2 sequences are MNHEY and SMNVEV (reference sequence). The CDR3 has 15 amino acids. The CDR3 here is CASSLSGVKIYEQYF. DNA for the CDR3: TGTGCCAGCAGTTTATCCGGGGTTAAAATCTACGAGCAGTACTTC.

The genes are TRBV19 and TRBJ1-5; tentatively, D is TRBD1 (6 bases). V lost 6 bases, J lost 3 bases, and 12 bases lay in between. CDR1 is LNHDA and CDR2 is SQIVND in the germline V gene (reference sequence). The CDR3 is made up of 14 amino acids. The chain's CDR3 is CASRETGSNQPQHF. The DNA of the CDR3 is TGTGCCAGTAGGGAGACAGGTTCCAATCAGCCCCAGCATTTT.

The rearrangement joins TRBV4-1 to TRBJ1-4; D is uncertain. Trimming took off 0 bases at V and 8 bases at J, with 13 bases between the two ends. CDR1 is MGHRA, CDR2 YSYEKL, per germline. This CDR3 comprises 15 residues. CDR3 DNA: TGCGCCAGCAGCCAAGATCTATACGGGTACGAAAAACTGTTTTTT. Residues: CASSQDLYGYEKLFF.

The chain is built from TRBV6-5 and TRBJ2-1; D is uncertain. With 2 bases removed from V and 5 bases from J, the gap between germline ends came to 7 bases. The CDR3 has 13 amino acids. Germline loops: CDR1 MNHEY, CDR2 SVGAGI. The CDR3 DNA reads as TGTGCCAGCAGTTACAGAGGCAACAATGAGCAGTTCTTC. Protein: CASSYRGNNEQFF.

This chain joins TRBV4-3 and TRBJ1-2; 9 nucleotides line up with TRBD1. The V gene's germline CDR1 is LGHNA and CDR2 YSLEER. With 0 bases clipped from V and 9 bases from J, the junction kept 8 bases outside the gene matches. The CDR3 is 15 amino acids. CDR3 nucleotide sequence: TGCGCCAGCAGCCAAGAGGGACAGGGCGATCCCAGCTACACCTTC. Protein: CASSQEGQGDPSYTF.

The genes are TRBV6-1 and TRBJ2-1; TRBD1 matches 8 bases. The V and J ends lost 7 bases and 6 bases, in that order; junction bases with no gene match: 11. The CDR3 is 15 amino acids. Per germline, CDR1 MNHNS and CDR2 SASEGT. As DNA, the CDR3 is TGTGCCAGCAACCACCCCAGGGGGCGCATCAATGAGCAGTTCTTC. Translation gives CASNHPRGRINEQFF.

This clone was detected only once. The rearrangement links TRBV2 to TRBJ1-3; a weak D match, TRBD1 (5 bases). This CDR3 contains 12 residues. Trimming stripped 7 bases from V and 4 bases from J, with 8 bases between. Germline V gives CDR1 SNHLY, CDR2 FYNNEI. CDR3: CASMQGGNTIYF. In DNA, the CDR3 is TGTGCCAGCATGCAGGGAGGAAACACCATATATTTT.

This chain uses TRBV18 with TRBJ2-5, with D possibly TRBD2 on 5 matching bases. V lost 2 bases to trimming and J lost 2 bases, with 6 bases between them. Germline CDR1 KGHSH, CDR2 LQKENI. The CDR3 runs to 13 residues. CDR3 sequence reads: CASSPSGQETQYF. In DNA form, the CDR3 reads TGTGCCAGCTCACCATCGGGGCAAGAGACCCAGTACTTC.

CDR3 amino acids: CSARAETQYF. The CDR3 nucleotides are TGCAGTGCTAGAGCGGAGACCCAGTACTTC. This chain links TRBV20-1 with TRBJ2-5; D not certain. The germline CDR1 and CDR2 sequences are DFQATT and SNEGSKA (reference sequence). Trimming removed 1 base from V and 5 bases from J, with 2 bases in between. The CDR3 contains 10 residues.

V usage is TRBV7-8 and J usage is TRBJ1-2; 7 bases are a match to TRBD1. Looked up from germline, CDR1 is SGHVS and CDR2 is FQNEAQ. V shed 1 base, J shed 7 bases, and the junction held 6 bases outside the gene matches. The CDR3 loop spans 14 amino acids. This CDR3 reads CASSLGGTVAGYTF. The CDR3 DNA sequence: TGTGCCAGCAGCTTAGGGGGGACAGTAGCTGGCTACACCTTC. The full variable domain, rest sourced from reference TRBV7-8 and TRBJ1-2, is GAGVSQSPRYKVAKRGQDVALRCDPISGHVSLFWYQQALGQGPEFLTYFQNEAQLDKSGLPSDRFFAERPEGSVSTLKIQRTQQEDSAVYLCASSLGGTVAGYTFGSGTRLTVV.

The chain recombines TRBV6-6 with TRBJ2-5, with 15 positions matching TRBD2. This CDR3 contains 16 residues. The trim removed 6 bases at V and 5 bases at J, leaving 7 bases unmatched. The germline CDR1 and CDR2 sequences are MNHNY and SVGAGI (reference sequence). The CDR3 loop is CASSRTSGGALETQYF. The CDR3 nucleotides are TGTGCCAGCAGCCGGACTAGCGGGGGGGCGTTGGAGACCCAGTACTTC.

This clone was recorded only once. This rearrangement joins TRBV14 to TRBJ2-2; D is unclear. There are 14 residues in the CDR3. V was trimmed by 0 bases and J by 7 bases, leaving 9 bases between them. Looked up from germline, CDR1 is SGHDN and CDR2 is FVKESK. The CDR3 here is CASSQDLARGELFF. CDR3 DNA: TGTGCCAGCAGCCAAGATCTGGCCCGCGGGGAGCTGTTTTTT.

The gene calls are TRBV4-1 and TRBJ1-1, with 9 bases that match TRBD1. The CDR3 extends over 15 amino acids. Trimming removed 4 bases from V and 5 bases from J; junction bases left unmatched: 8. The germline V gene encodes CDR1 MGHRA and CDR2 YSYEKL. The CDR3 bases are TGCGCCAGCAGCCGCCCACAGGGGGCGGGAACTGAAGCTTTCTTT. Its translation: CASSRPQGAGTEAFF.

J is TRBJ1-1 and V is TRBV7-9; 8 bases match TRBD1. The CDR3 is made up of 14 amino acids. Germline CDR1 is SEHNR and CDR2 is FQNEAQ (reference sequence). V was clipped by 5 bases and J by 4 bases; unmatched bases: 6. Here the CDR3 reads CASSIDRGGTEAFF. CDR3 DNA sequence: TGTGCCAGCAGCATCGACAGGGGCGGCACTGAAGCTTTCTTT.

The chain couples TRBV7-9 to TRBJ2-1; 11 bases are shared with TRBD2. The CDR3 extends over 15 amino acids. Germline V gene lookup returns CDR1 SEHNR and CDR2 FQNEAQ (reference sequence). Germline trimming cut 6 bases from V and 7 bases from J; bases unmatched to any gene: 8. The CDR3: CASSFSGGAGNEQFF. CDR3 bases: TGTGCCAGCAGTTTTAGCGGGGGGGCGGGGAATGAGCAGTTCTTC.

The chain couples TRBV25-1 to TRBJ2-1; D remains unclear. This CDR3 comprises 15 residues. CDR1 is MGHDK and CDR2 is SYGVNS in the germline V gene. Trimming stripped 6 bases from V and 5 bases from J, with 17 bases between. The CDR3 DNA is TGTGCCAGCAGGCCCCAGGCGATCTTAAACAATGAGCAGTTCTTC. Protein: CASRPQAILNNEQFF.

This clone came up once. At one end, the junction sequence differs from germline, possibly due to a read error. CDR3 DNA sequence: TGTGCCAGCAGCTTACAAACAGGAACCCGCTATATTTCACCCCTCCACTTT. Protein sequence: CASSLQTGTRYISPLHF. This chain joins TRBV7-2 and TRBJ1-6; D might be TRBD1 (5 bases). The germline V gene has CDR1 SGHTA and CDR2 FQGNSA. CDR3 length equals 17 residues.

This rearrangement joins TRBV5-4 to TRBJ2-5, with D tentatively TRBD2 (6 bases). With 1 base removed from V and 2 bases from J, the gap between germline ends came to 15 bases. The germline CDR1 and CDR2 sequences are SGHNT and YYREEE (reference sequence). This CDR3 is 16 amino acids long. DNA of the CDR3: TGTGCCAGCAGCTTGATCTGGGAGGCCCATCAAGAGACCCAGTACTTC. Protein sequence: CASSLIWEAHQETQYF.

The chain joins TRBV15 to TRBJ1-1; 9 bases are a match to TRBD1. V shed 5 bases and J 7 bases; nucleotides not matched to a gene: 8. Germline V CDR1 and CDR2: LNHNV, YYDKDF (reference sequence). The CDR3 length is 14 residues. The CDR3: CATSAGQGRVEAFF. As DNA, the CDR3 is TGTGCCACCAGCGCCGGACAGGGGAGGGTTGAAGCTTTCTTT.